One T cell receptor beta chain is described in this entry. There is no known antigen for this receptor. No base quality values were provided; no much bigger clone lies one nucleotide off. The data stem from a study of CD8 T cells in ankylosing spondylitis (dated by TCRdb to 2016 to 2017). About the investigation overall: To find TCR variants linked to disease, the study profiled T cell receptor beta repertoires in ankylosing spondylitis patients and healthy donors. Samples of peripheral blood were taken, and for ankylosing spondylitis patients, synovial fluid was collected as well. In total, the full study cohort was made up of 110 or so healthy donors and 20 to 25 ankylosing spondylitis patients.

Based on the germline V gene (reference sequence), the CDR1 and CDR2 sequences are DFQATT and SNEGSKA. There are 15 amino acids in the CDR3, from cysteine to phenylalanine inclusive. The only DNA kept is the CDR3, 45 bases in frame from the first base. Trimming at the junction amounts to 1 base on V and 3 bases on J, and the germline ends lie 15 bases apart. What the research found in general, with its limitations: A CD8+ phenotype was shown by the disease-linked clones, which were found at relatively low frequencies in peripheral blood. Significant enrichment of the disease-linked clones was reported in matched synovial fluid samples from ankylosing spondylitis patients. Some motif variants had previously been reported in the synovial fluid and blood of reactive arthritis patients, which suggests shared mechanisms of disease initiation. Blood from ankylosing spondylitis patients appeared to be characterized by a TCR beta motif composed of 7 to 9 highly homologous amino acid variants.

Sequencing was carried out with an Illumina HiSeq 2500. Quantitative 5'-RACE with molecular barcodes was the method used to prepare the TCR beta libraries. The paper's data handling went like this. To identify disease-linked TCR variants, a new computational method was used, one built on a probabilistic model of VDJ rearrangement. The public reads were run again by TCRdb, first through fastp at Q25 and then through MiXCR, and only productive beta chains were kept. Records with the same CDR3 protein are collapsed into one entry carrying the most frequent genes and DNA. Clone size and V and J calls follow TCRdb, not the original study. The sample includes approximately 540,000 distinct CDR3 sequences, with about 13% observed a single time. The ten largest account for over 6.5% of the sample.

Material: blood, either unsorted or a sorted T cell fraction (not recorded which). Recombination linked TRBV20-1 to TRBJ1-2, and perhaps TRBD1 as D gene, on 5 matching bases. This receptor was identified in a male donor with ankylosing spondylitis. The CDR3 region has the sequence CSARGGKGFDYGYTF. The sequence in DNA is TGCAGTGCTAGAGGCGGGAAGGGGTTCGACTATGGCTACACCTTC.